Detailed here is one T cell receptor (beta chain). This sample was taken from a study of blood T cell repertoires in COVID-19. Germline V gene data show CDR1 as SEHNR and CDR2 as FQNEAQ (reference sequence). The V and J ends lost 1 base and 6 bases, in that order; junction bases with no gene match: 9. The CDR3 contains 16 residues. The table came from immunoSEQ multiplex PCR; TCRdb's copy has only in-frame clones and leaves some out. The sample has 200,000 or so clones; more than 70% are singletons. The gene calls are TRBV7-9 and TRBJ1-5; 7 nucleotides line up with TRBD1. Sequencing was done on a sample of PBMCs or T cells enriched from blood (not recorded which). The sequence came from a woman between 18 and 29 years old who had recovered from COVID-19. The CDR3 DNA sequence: TGTGCCAGCAGCTTAGGTCGACAGGGTGTAGCTCAGCCCCAGCATTTT. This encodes CASSLGRQGVAQPQHF.